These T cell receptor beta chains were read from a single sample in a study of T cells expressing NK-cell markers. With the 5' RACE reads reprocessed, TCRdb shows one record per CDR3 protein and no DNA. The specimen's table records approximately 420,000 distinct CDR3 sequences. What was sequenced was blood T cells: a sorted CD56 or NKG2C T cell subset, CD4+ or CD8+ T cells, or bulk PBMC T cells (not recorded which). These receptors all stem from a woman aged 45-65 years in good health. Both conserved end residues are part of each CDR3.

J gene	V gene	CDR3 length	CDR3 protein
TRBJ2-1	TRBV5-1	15	CASSLEGSGTNEQFF
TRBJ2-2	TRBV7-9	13	CASSLLRTGELFF
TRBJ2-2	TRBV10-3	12	CAISEPPGELFF
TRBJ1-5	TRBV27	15	CASKVGQGYNQPQHF
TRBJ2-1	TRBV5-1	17	CASSPAEVVSSYNEQFF
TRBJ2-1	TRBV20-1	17	CSARDLGALFSYNEQFF
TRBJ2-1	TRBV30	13	CAWTISSYNEQFF
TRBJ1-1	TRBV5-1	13	CASRERGSTEAFF
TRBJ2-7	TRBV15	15	CATSRAPAGVSSQYF
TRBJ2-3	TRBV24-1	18	CATSELGLAGGDTDTQYF
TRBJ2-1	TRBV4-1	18	CASSQGPQTSGVYNEQFF
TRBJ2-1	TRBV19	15	CASSPMGSGNNEQFF
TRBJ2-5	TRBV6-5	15	CASSLTLADQETQYF
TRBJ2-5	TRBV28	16	CASSLRAGGNQETQYF
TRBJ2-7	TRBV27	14	CASSLKAGGGEQYF
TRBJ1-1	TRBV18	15	CASSPGGWRGTEAFF
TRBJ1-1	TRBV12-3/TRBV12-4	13	CASSWDSRFEAFF
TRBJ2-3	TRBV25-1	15	CASTQRVAGVNTQYF
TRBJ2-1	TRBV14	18	CASSRNLYPGQGIAEQFF
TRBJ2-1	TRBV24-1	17	CATSDPRTSGSYNEQFF
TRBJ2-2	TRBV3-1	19	CASSQTSGLAGGPDGELFF
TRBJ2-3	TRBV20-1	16	CSAYYSGPKHTDTQYF